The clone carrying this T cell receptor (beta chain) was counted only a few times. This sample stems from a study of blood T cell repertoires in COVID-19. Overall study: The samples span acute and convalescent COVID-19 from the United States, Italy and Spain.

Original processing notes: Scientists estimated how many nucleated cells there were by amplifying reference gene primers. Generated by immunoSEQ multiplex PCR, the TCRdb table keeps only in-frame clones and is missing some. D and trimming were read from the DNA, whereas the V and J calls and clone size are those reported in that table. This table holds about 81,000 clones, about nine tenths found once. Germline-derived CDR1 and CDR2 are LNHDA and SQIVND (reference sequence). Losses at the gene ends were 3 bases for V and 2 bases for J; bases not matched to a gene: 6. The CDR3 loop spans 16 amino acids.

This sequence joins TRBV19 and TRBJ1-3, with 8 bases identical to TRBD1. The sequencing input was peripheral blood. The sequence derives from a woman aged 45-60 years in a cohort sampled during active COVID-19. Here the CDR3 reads CASSMAGQGTGNTIYF. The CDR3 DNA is TGTGCCAGTAGTATGGCTGGACAGGGAACTGGAAACACCATATATTTT. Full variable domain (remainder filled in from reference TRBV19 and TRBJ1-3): DGGITQSPKYLFRKEGQNVTLSCEQNLNHDAMYWYRQDPGQGLRLIYYSQIVNDFQKGDIAEGYSVSREKKESFPLTVTSAQKNPTAFYLCASSMAGQGTGNTIYFGEGSWLTVV.